This TCR beta chain was captured by sequencing in a study of cytomegalovirus exposure and HLA in healthy donors. Profiled with immunoSEQ multiplex PCR; TCRdb holds only in-frame clones, not every one. The data contain 200,000 or so clones, less than 90% of them seen just once; the ten biggest clones take up 5.5% to 7%. As concerns this clone: Its antigen is still unknown.

Trimming removed 4 bases from V and 5 bases from J, with 11 bases in between. This CDR3 comprises 13 residues. Germline V gene sequence: CDR1 SGHKS, CDR2 YYEKEE (reference sequence). Findings and limits, study-wide: Reports showed the classifier diagnosing cytomegalovirus status with high specificity and sensitivity.

The V gene is TRBV5-5, the J gene TRBJ2-3; D uncertain. This TCR came from a woman in her late teens or twenties in good health and CMV-seronegative. Specimen: PBMCs. In DNA, the CDR3 is TGTGCCAGCAGCGTCGCCCAGGTAGATACGCAGTATTTT. It is translated as CASSVAQVDTQYF.